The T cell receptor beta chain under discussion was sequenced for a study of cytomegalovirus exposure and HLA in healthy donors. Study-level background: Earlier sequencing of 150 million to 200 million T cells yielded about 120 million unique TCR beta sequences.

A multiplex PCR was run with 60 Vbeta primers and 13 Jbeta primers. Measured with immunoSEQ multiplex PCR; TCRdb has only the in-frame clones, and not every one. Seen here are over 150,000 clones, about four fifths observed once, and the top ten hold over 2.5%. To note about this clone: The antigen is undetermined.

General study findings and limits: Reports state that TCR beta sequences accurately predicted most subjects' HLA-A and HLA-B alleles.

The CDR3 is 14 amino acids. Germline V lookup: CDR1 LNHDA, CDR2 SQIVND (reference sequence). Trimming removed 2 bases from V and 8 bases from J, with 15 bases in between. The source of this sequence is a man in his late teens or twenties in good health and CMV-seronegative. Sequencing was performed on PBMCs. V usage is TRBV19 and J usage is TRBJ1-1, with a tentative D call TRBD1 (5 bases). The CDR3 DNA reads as TGTGCCAGTAGTATACCCTCGAGTTGGACAGAAGCTTTCTTT. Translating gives CASSIPSSWTEAFF.